The 21 T cell receptor beta chains given below trace back to one sample, sequenced in a study of T cells in Graves' hyperthyroidism and ophthalmopathy. Amplified TCR beta CDR3 regions came from RNA transcripts. HTBI primers were the set used in a first-round RT-PCR of the TCR CDR3. TCRdb recomputed calls from the multiplex PCR reads with MiXCR, one row per CDR3 protein. The sample has 300,000 to 450,000 distinct CDR3 sequences, about 14% seen once. The sequencing sample was made of blood. These receptors originate from a man aged 30 to 45 with Graves' hyperthyroidism that later progressed to Graves' ophthalmopathy.

This clonotype was recorded at least ten times. The chain joins TRBV12-3 or TRBV12-4 to TRBJ1-5; 8 nucleotides agree with TRBD1. With V trimmed by 6 bases and J by 2 bases, 3 bases remained unmatched. This CDR3 is 14 amino acids long. The CDR3 loop reads CASSLDRGNQPQHF. Here the CDR3 DNA reads TGTGCCAGCAGCTTGGACAGGGGCAATCAGCCCCAGCATTTT.

This clonotype was counted between two and nine times. The V call is TRBV9, the J call TRBJ2-2; D is ambiguous. The germline V gene has CDR1 SGDLS and CDR2 YYNGEE. Deletions cut 0 bases from V and 0 bases from J, with 12 bases between. The CDR3 runs to 17 residues. The CDR3: CASSVGREWPNTGELFF. In DNA, the CDR3 is TGTGCCAGCAGCGTAGGAAGGGAATGGCCGAACACCGGGGAGCTGTTTTTT.

This clonotype was picked up many times. The rearrangement joins TRBV2 to TRBJ1-5, with TRBD1 as a possible D gene (5 bases). Germline CDR1 and CDR2: SNHLY and FYNNEI. The V gene lost 6 bases and the J gene lost 3 bases, with 12 bases spanning the gap. This CDR3 is built from 14 residues. The CDR3 DNA is TGTGCCAGCAGCGAGGGACCGAACAATCAGCCCCAGCATTTT. Its translation is CASSEGPNNQPQHF.

This clonotype was seen many times. The chain recombines TRBV7-9 with TRBJ2-2, with a weak D call TRBD2 (6 bases). There are 15 residues in the CDR3. Germline V gene sequence: CDR1 SEHNR, CDR2 FQNEAQ (reference sequence). Trimming stripped 3 bases from V and 5 bases from J, with 13 bases between. CDR3 loop: CASSFRVGGTGELFF. The CDR3 region has the DNA TGTGCCAGCAGCTTTCGTGTGGGGGGTACCGGGGAGCTGTTTTTT.

The chain combines TRBV14 with TRBJ1-2; D is unresolved. The germline V gene has CDR1 SGHDN and CDR2 FVKESK. This CDR3 has 17 amino acids. V lost 2 bases and J lost 1, with 17 bases in between. The CDR3 sequence: CASSQQSRGGINYGYTF. The CDR3 region has the DNA TGTGCCAGCAGCCAACAGTCAAGAGGAGGGATTAACTATGGCTACACCTTC. Together with reference TRBV14 and TRBJ1-2, the CDR3 gives the full variable domain: EAGVTQFPSHSVIEKGQTVTLRCDPISGHDNLYWYRRVMGKEIKFLLHFVKESKQDESGMPNNRFLAERTGGTYSTLKVQPAELEDSGVYFCASSQQSRGGINYGYTFGSGTRLTVV.

The genes are TRBV12-3 or TRBV12-4 and TRBJ2-1; D gene unclear. The CDR3 is made up of 15 amino acids. The V and J ends lost 2 bases and 8 bases respectively, with 16 bases between them. The CDR3 loop reads CASSLPRGPIHEQFF. CDR3 sequence (DNA): TGTGCCAGCAGTTTACCGCGCGGACCTATTCATGAGCAGTTCTTC.

This clonotype was detected only once. The J gene is TRBJ1-4, the V gene TRBV5-1, with 9 bases identical to TRBD1. The length of the CDR3 is 17 residues. The V and J ends lost 4 bases and 6 bases, in that order; junction bases with no gene match: 13. The germline CDR1 and CDR2 sequences are SGHRS and YFSETQ. DNA of the CDR3: TGCGCCAGCAGCCCGGGACAGGGCTCCGGCCTGGATGAAAAACTGTTTTTT. The encoded protein is CASSPGQGSGLDEKLFF.

This clonotype appeared many times. The rearrangement joins TRBV28 to TRBJ2-3, with D possibly called TRBD1 or TRBD2 (6 bases each). The germline V gene has CDR1 MDHEN and CDR2 SYDVKM. Trimming shortened V by 6 bases and J by 2 bases, and 21 bases separated the two germline ends. CDR3 size: 17 residues. The CDR3 DNA is TGTGCCAGCAGCCCCCCCTTCGGGGGCGCGGTCACAGATACGCAGTATTTT. This codes for CASSPPFGGAVTDTQYF.

This clonotype has a handful of counts. The J gene is TRBJ1-2, the V gene TRBV6-1; 8 positions agree with TRBD1. With V trimmed by 6 bases and J by 6 bases, 9 bases remained unmatched. Germline lookup yields CDR1 MNHNS and CDR2 SASEGT. The CDR3 totals 14 residues. The CDR3 sequence: CASRFSTGGDGYTF. The CDR3 DNA sequence: TGTGCCAGCAGGTTCTCTACAGGGGGAGATGGCTACACCTTC.

V usage is TRBV28 and J usage is TRBJ1-2; D not certain. The V and J ends lost 2 bases and 7 bases respectively, with 11 bases between them. The germline gives CDR1 MDHEN, CDR2 SYDVKM. The CDR3 consists of 13 residues. CDR3 amino acids: CASSLNALGGYTF. As DNA, the CDR3 is TGTGCCAGCAGTTTAAACGCTTTGGGTGGCTACACCTTC.

A word on this clonotype: An end of the junction does not agree with germline; a read error may underlie this. The chain links TRBV2 to TRBJ1-5, with 10 bases fitting TRBD1. Germline loops: CDR1 SNHLY, CDR2 FYNNEI. This CDR3 is 16 amino acids long. CDR3 in DNA: TGTGCCAGTTCGGACAGGGGGTTTTACGGCAATCAGCTCCAGCATTTC. It specifies CASSDRGFYGNQLQHF.

The V gene is TRBV3-1, the J gene TRBJ2-4; TRBD2 aligns across 14 bases. The CDR3 is made up of 15 amino acids. V was pared by 5 bases and J by 8 bases, with 5 bases of the junction left unmatched. In germline, CDR1 is LGHDT, CDR2 YNNKEL (reference sequence). This CDR3 reads CASSGLAGGGDIQYF. The CDR3 region has the DNA TGTGCCAGCAGCGGACTAGCGGGGGGCGGGGACATTCAGTACTTC. The full variable domain, completed using reference TRBV3-1 and TRBJ2-4, is DTAVSQTPKYLVTQMGNDKSIKCEQNLGHDTMYWYKQDSKKFLKIMFSYNNKELIINETVPNRFSPKSPDKAHLNLHINSLELGDSAVYFCASSGLAGGGDIQYFGAGTRLSVL.

This clonotype was observed many times. The chain has TRBV10-1 and TRBJ2-1; 8 nucleotides match TRBD1. Looked up from germline, CDR1 is WNHNN and CDR2 is SYGVQD (reference sequence). CDR3 size: 14 residues. After removal of 6 bases from V and 6 bases from J, the junction contained 7 bases not matched to a gene. CDR3 region: CASSQDRAFNEQFF. The DNA of the CDR3 is TGCGCCAGCAGCCAGGACAGGGCATTCAATGAGCAGTTCTTC.

This clonotype was seen at least ten times. This rearrangement joins TRBV2 to TRBJ2-5; tentative D call: TRBD2 (6 bases). Trimming cost V 6 bases and J 5 bases, with 22 bases left between them. The CDR3 is 16 residues long. Germline V gene lookup returns CDR1 SNHLY and CDR2 FYNNEI. CDR3 in amino acids: CASRPRGDSNRETQYF. The CDR3 DNA sequence: TGTGCCAGCAGGCCAAGAGGGGACTCCAATAGGGAGACCCAGTACTTC. The whole variable domain, remainder taken from reference TRBV2 and TRBJ2-5, is EPEVTQTPSHQVTQMGQEVILRCVPISNHLYFYWYRQILGQKVEFLVSFYNNEISEKSEIFDDQFSVERPDGSNFTLKIRSTKLEDSAMYFCASRPRGDSNRETQYFGPGTRLLVL.

This clonotype came up many times. The chain has TRBV2 and TRBJ1-2; D is undetermined. CDR3 size: 12 residues. Germline assignment: CDR1 SNHLY and CDR2 FYNNEI. The V and J ends lost 4 bases and 8 bases respectively, with 11 bases between them. The CDR3 loop is CASSAGLLGYTF. The CDR3, as DNA: TGTGCCAGCAGTGCCGGGTTACTAGGCTACACCTTC. Variable domain in full (rest from reference TRBV2 and TRBJ1-2): EPEVTQTPSHQVTQMGQEVILRCVPISNHLYFYWYRQILGQKVEFLVSFYNNEISEKSEIFDDQFSVERPDGSNFTLKIRSTKLEDSAMYFCASSAGLLGYTFGSGTRLTVV.

This clonotype was recorded at least ten times. The gene calls are TRBV28 and TRBJ1-4; maybe TRBD1 (5 bases). Germline V gene sequence: CDR1 MDHEN, CDR2 SYDVKM. The CDR3 sequence is 15 residues long. Trimming left V 5 bases short and J 5 bases short, with 15 bases between. The CDR3 DNA is TGTGCCAGCAGTCCCGGACATCTGGTAAATGAAAAACTGTTTTTT. This sequence encodes CASSPGHLVNEKLFF.

The gene calls are TRBV4-1 and TRBJ2-3; possibly TRBD2 for D (6 bases). Trimming stripped 4 bases from V and 5 bases from J, with 22 bases between. Per germline, CDR1 MGHRA and CDR2 YSYEKL. This CDR3 has 17 amino acids. The chain's CDR3 is CASSPRSARVREDTQYF. The CDR3 bases are TGCGCCAGCAGCCCCCGAAGCGCTAGGGTGCGGGAAGATACGCAGTATTTT.

This clonotype was found a few times. This rearrangement joins TRBV19 to TRBJ2-1; TRBD2 aligns across 9 bases. Trimming at V came to 6 bases and at J to 0 bases, leaving 9 bases not matched to a gene. Germline lookup yields CDR1 LNHDA and CDR2 SQIVND (reference sequence). This CDR3 contains 17 residues. This CDR3 is CASSHTSGRSSYNEQFF. The CDR3 bases are TGTGCCAGTAGCCATACTAGCGGGCGAAGCTCCTACAATGAGCAGTTCTTC.

This clonotype came up many times. J is TRBJ2-3 and V is TRBV11-2, with D perhaps matching TRBD2 (7 bases). The CDR3 totals 17 residues. Germline V lookup: CDR1 SGHAT, CDR2 FQNNGV. V gave up 6 bases and J gave up 4 bases, with 23 bases separating them. CDR3 DNA sequence: TGTGCCAGCAGGACATGGGGGCGGGGGTTGATTGCAGATACGCAGTATTTT. It encodes CASRTWGRGLIADTQYF.

A single count supports this clonotype. A much larger clone differs from this one at a single base, so this may be a read error. The chain employs TRBV5-1 and TRBJ2-2, with 7 bases fitting TRBD2. The CDR3 covers 15 residues. In germline, CDR1 is SGHRS, CDR2 YFSETQ. The DNA for the CDR3 is TGCGCCAGCCTATCTGTGGCGGGAGCCACCGGGGAGATGTTTTTT. This codes for CASLSVAGATGEMFF.

There are many counts of this clonotype. V and J are TRBV5-1 and TRBJ2-3, with TRBD2 matching 7 bases. V was pared by 4 bases and J by 2 bases, with 7 bases of the junction left unmatched. Germline CDR1 and CDR2: SGHRS and YFSETQ. The CDR3 is made up of 15 amino acids. The CDR3 region has the DNA TGCGCCAGCAGCCCCGGGGAGGGCTTCACAGATACGCAGTATTTT. Its protein is CASSPGEGFTDTQYF.